This T cell receptor beta chain was sequenced for a study of T cells after yellow fever vaccination. The CDR3 covers 14 residues. The V end lost 6 bases, the J end lost 2 bases, and 11 bases lay between the germline ends. Germline V gene data show CDR1 as ENHRY and CDR2 as SYGVKD. One entry per CDR3 protein results from TCRdb running MiXCR on the 5' RACE reads. The repertoire consists of 310,000 or so distinct CDR3 sequences, with 6.5% to 8.5% occurring once and the leading ten covering roughly a sixth. This TCR came from a man aged 18 to 35 who received the YFV17D yellow fever vaccine. The V and J genes are TRBV10-3 and TRBJ2-1; D ambiguous. Source: PBMCs, taken roughly 46 days after the first yellow fever vaccination. CDR3 coding DNA: TGTGCCATCAGAGGACCTCCCCCCTACAATGAGCAGTTCTTC. This encodes CAIRGPPPYNEQFF.